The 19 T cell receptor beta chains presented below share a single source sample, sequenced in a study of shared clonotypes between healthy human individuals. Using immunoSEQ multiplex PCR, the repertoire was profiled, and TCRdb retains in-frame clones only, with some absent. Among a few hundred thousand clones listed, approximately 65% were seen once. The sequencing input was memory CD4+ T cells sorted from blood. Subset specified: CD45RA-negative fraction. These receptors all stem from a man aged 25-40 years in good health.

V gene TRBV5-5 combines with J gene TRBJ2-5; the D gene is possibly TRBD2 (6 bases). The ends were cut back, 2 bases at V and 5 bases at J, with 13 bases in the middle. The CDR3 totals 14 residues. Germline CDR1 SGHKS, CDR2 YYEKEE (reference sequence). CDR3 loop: CASSLQTSRETQYF. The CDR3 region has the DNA TGTGCCAGCAGCTTACAGACTAGTAGGGAGACCCAGTACTTC.

CDR3 bases: TGTGCCATCAGGGTAGGACAGCGAGCTAGCTACACCTTC. Amino acid sequence: CAIRVGQRASYTF. V is TRBV10-3 and J is TRBJ1-2, with D maybe TRBD1 (6 bases). The CDR3 runs to 13 residues. The V end lost 6 bases, the J end lost 9 bases, and 17 bases lay between the germline ends. The V gene's germline CDR1 is ENHRY and CDR2 SYGVKD.

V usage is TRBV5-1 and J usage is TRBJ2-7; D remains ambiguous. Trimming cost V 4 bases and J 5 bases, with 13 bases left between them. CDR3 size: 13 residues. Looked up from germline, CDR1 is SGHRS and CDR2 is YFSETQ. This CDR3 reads CASSEPTPNEQYF. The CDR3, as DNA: TGCGCCAGCAGCGAACCGACACCCAACGAGCAGTACTTC.

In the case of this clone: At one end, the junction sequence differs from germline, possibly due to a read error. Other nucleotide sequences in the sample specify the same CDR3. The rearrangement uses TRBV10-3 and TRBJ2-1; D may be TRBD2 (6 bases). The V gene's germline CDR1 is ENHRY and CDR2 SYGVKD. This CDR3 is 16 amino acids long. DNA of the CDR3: TGTGCCATCAGTGCCCTAGCGAGTGCGTCCTATAATGAGCAGTTCTTC. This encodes CAISALASASYNEQFF.

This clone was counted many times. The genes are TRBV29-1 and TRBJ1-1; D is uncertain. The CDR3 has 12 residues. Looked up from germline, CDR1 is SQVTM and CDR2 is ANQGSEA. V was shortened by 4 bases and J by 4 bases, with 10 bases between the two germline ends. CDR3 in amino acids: CSVARVGTEAFF. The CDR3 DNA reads TGCAGCGTTGCTCGGGTCGGCACTGAAGCTTTCTTT.

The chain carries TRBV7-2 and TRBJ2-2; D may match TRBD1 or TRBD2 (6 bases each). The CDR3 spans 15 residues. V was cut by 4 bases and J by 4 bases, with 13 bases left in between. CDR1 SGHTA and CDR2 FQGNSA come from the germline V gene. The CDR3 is CASSYEGGSTGELFF. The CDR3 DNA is TGTGCCAGCAGCTACGAGGGGGGAAGCACCGGGGAGCTGTTTTTT.

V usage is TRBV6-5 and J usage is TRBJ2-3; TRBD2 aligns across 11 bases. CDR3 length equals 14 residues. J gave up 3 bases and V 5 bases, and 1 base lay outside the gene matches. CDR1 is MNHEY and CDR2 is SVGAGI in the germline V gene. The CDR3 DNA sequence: TGTGCCAGCAGTCGACTAGCGGGGACAGATACGCAGTATTTT. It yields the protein CASSRLAGTDTQYF.

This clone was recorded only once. The CDR3 reads CATSWPERLAGSRNNEQFF. DNA for the CDR3: TGTGCCACCAGCTGGCCAGAGAGACTAGCGGGGAGCAGGAACAATGAGCAGTTCTTC. The chain combines TRBV15 with TRBJ2-1, with 11 bases lining up with TRBD2. The CDR3 sequence is 19 residues long. Germline V gene data show CDR1 as LNHNV and CDR2 as YYDKDF (reference sequence). With 5 bases clipped from V and 5 bases from J, the junction kept 17 bases outside the gene matches.

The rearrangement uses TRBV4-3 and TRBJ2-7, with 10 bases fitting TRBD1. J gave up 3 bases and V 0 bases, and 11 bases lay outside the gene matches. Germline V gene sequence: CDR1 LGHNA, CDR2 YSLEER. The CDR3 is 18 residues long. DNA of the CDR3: TGCGCCAGCAGCCAAGATCTAAGGAACCGGGACAGGGGCTACGAGCAGTACTTC. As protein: CASSQDLRNRDRGYEQYF.

The CDR3 here is CASSFVVDRGLDEQFF. CDR3 nucleotides: TGTGCCAGCAGCTTTGTAGTAGACAGGGGGCTCGATGAGCAGTTCTTC. The V and J genes are TRBV5-5 and TRBJ2-1; 10 nucleotides line up with TRBD1. Germline CDR1 SGHKS, CDR2 YYEKEE (reference sequence). With V trimmed by 2 bases and J by 8 bases, 10 bases remained unmatched. The CDR3 runs 16 residues. Looking up the rest from reference TRBV5-5 and TRBJ2-1 gives the full variable domain: DAGVTQSPTHLIKTRGQQVTLRCSPISGHKSVSWYQQVLGQGPQFIFQYYEKEERGRGNFPDRFSARQFPNYSSELNVNALLLGDSALYLCASSFVVDRGLDEQFFGPGTRLTVL.

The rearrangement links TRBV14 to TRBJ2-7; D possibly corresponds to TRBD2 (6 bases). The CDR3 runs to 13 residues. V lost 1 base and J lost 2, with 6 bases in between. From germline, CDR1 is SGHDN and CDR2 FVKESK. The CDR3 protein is CASSQAGAYEQYF. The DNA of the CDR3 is TGTGCCAGCAGCCAAGCGGGGGCCTACGAGCAGTACTTC.

The CDR3 spells CASSQVPYEQYF. For the CDR3, the DNA is TGTGCCAGCAGCCAAGTACCCTACGAGCAGTACTTC. The rearrangement uses TRBV14 and TRBJ2-7; D call uncertain. The germline CDR1 and CDR2 sequences are SGHDN and FVKESK. The CDR3 covers 12 residues. The V gene lost 1 base and the J gene lost 2 bases, with 3 bases spanning the gap.

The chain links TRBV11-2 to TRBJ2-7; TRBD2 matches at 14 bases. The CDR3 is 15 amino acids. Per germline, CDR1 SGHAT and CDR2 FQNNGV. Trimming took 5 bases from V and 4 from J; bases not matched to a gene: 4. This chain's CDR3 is CASSRTSGRLYEQYF. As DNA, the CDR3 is TGTGCCAGCAGCCGGACTAGCGGGAGGTTGTACGAGCAGTACTTC.

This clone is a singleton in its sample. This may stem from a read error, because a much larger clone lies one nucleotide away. The CDR3 nucleotides are TGTGCCAGCAGCGAGAGCTCTGGAAACACCATATATTTT. The encoded protein is CASSESSGNTIYF. The chain is built from TRBV11-3 and TRBJ1-3; D gene uncertain. V dropped 5 bases and J dropped 0 bases, with 5 bases sitting between them. In germline, CDR1 is SGHNT, CDR2 YENEEA. The CDR3 loop spans 13 amino acids.

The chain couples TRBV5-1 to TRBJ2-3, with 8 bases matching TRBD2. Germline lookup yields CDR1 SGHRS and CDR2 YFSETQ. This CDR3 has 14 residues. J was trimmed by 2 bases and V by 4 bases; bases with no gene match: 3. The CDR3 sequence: CASSLAGPTDTQYF. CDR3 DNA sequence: TGCGCCAGCAGCCTAGCGGGCCCCACAGATACGCAGTATTTT.

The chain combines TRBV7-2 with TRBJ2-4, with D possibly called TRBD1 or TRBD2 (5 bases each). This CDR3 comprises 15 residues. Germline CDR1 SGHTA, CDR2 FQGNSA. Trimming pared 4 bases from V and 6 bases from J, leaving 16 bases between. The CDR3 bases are TGTGCCAGCAGCTCCCCCAGCAGGGCGGGAAACATTCAGTACTTC. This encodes CASSSPSRAGNIQYF.

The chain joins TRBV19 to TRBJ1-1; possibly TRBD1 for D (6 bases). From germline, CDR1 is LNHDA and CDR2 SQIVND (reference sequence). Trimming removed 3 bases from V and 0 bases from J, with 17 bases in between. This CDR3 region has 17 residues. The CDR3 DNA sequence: TGTGCCAGTAGTATTGGTACGAATTGGGACATGAACACTGAAGCTTTCTTT. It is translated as CASSIGTNWDMNTEAFF.

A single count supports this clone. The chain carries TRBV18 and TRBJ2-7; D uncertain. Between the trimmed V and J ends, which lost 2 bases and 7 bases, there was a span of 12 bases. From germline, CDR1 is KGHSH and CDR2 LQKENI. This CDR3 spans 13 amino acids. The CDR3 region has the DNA TGTGCCAGCTCACCAAGCCAAATAGAGGAGCAGTACTTC. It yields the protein CASSPSQIEEQYF.

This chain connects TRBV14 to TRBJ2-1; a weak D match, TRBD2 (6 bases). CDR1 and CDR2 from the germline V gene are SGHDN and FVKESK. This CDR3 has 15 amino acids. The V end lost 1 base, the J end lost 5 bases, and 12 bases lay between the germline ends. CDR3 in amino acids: CASSQAGGPHNEQFF. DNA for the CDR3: TGTGCCAGCAGCCAAGCCGGAGGGCCTCACAATGAGCAGTTCTTC.